The table lists the clone carrying this TCR beta chain with a few counts. Its antigen is as yet unknown. This record comes from a study of T cells after yellow fever vaccination. Study-level results: Post-booster repertoires contained most primary-vaccination clones again (about 95% CD4, approximately 88% CD8).

Conversion of TCR transcripts into cDNA relied on 5'RACE template switching, which added a universal primer site and UMIs. TCRdb re-called the 5' RACE reads through MiXCR, storing one row per CDR3 protein. The table lists about 510,000 distinct CDR3 sequences, around a fifth of them singletons, with about a sixth in the top ten. Material: PBMCs, obtained 21 days after the first yellow fever vaccination. The sequence derives from a man aged 18 to 30 who received the YFV17D yellow fever vaccine.

CDR3 DNA sequence: TGTGCCAGCAGCTTATACGTTGGCGGGGCTTTGGCAGATACGCAGTATTTT. Protein product: CASSLYVGGALADTQYF. The gene calls are TRBV7-2 and TRBJ2-3, with D possibly being TRBD2 (6 bases). V was shortened by 2 bases and J by 4 bases, with 19 bases between the two germline ends. Germline V gives CDR1 SGHTA, CDR2 FQGNSA. This CDR3 is 17 amino acids long. Filled out from reference TRBV7-2 and TRBJ2-3, the complete variable domain reads GAGVSQSPSNKVTEKGKDVELRCDPISGHTALYWYRQSLGQGLEFLIYFQGNSAPDKSGLPSDRFSAERTGGSVSTLTIQRTQQEDSAVYLCASSLYVGGALADTQYFGPGTRLTVL.